Listed here are 2 T cell receptor beta chains from one sample, sequenced in a study of blood T cell repertoires in COVID-19. The table came from immunoSEQ multiplex PCR; TCRdb's copy has only in-frame clones and leaves some out. This sample has around 240,000 clones; 86% occur once, and the top ten carry roughly 3%. The sample was peripheral blood. These TCRs come from a woman aged 25-40 years who had recovered from COVID-19.

The chain has TRBV4-3 and TRBJ1-2, with TRBD1 as a possible D gene (6 bases). Per germline, CDR1 LGHNA and CDR2 YSLEER. The ends were cut back, 6 bases at V and 8 bases at J, with 16 bases in the middle. The CDR3 covers 13 residues. The CDR3 DNA reads as TGCGCCAGCAGAGGTTCAGGGGCCGTGGGCTACACCTTC. The encoded protein is CASRGSGAVGYTF.

The gene calls are TRBV30 and TRBJ2-3; D may be TRBD2 (6 bases). The CDR3 is 15 residues long. The germline CDR1 and CDR2 sequences are GTSNPN and SVGIG (reference sequence). Trimming cost V 4 bases and J 5 bases, with 19 bases left between them. CDR3 sequence: CAWNSGQGGGDTQYF. As DNA, the CDR3 is TGTGCCTGGAACTCCGGGCAGGGAGGTGGAGATACGCAGTATTTT. Drawing the rest from reference TRBV30 and TRBJ2-3, the complete variable domain is SQTIHQWPATLVQPVGSPLSLECTVEGTSNPNLYWYRQAAGRGLQLLFYSVGIGQISSEVPQNLSASRPQDRQFILSSKKLLLSDSGFYLCAWNSGQGGGDTQYFGPGTRLTVL.